This T cell receptor (beta chain) is drawn from a study of T cell repertoires in cytomegalovirus infection. One entry per CDR3 protein results from TCRdb running MiXCR on the reads. The table shows under 150,000 distinct CDR3 sequences, with approximately 8.8% occurring only once. In this sample, this clonotype turned up many times. With 4 bases clipped from V and 1 base from J, the junction kept 14 bases outside the gene matches. Germline CDR1 reads SGHTA; CDR2 reads FQGNSA. The CDR3 runs to 19 residues. Sample: PBMCs. The sequence was obtained from a human donor in good health (CMV status not recorded). Some clones in this sample may be carry-over from other donors' samples. The V and J genes are TRBV7-2 and TRBJ2-2, with 8 bases that match TRBD1. The CDR3 coding sequence is TGTGCCAGCAGCTCTCGTCGGACAGGGCTTAAAATGAACACCGGGGAGCTGTTTTTT. Residues: CASSSRRTGLKMNTGELFF. The whole variable domain, filled in from reference TRBV7-2 and TRBJ2-2, reads GAGVSQSPSNKVTEKGKDVELRCDPISGHTALYWYRQSLGQGLEFLIYFQGNSAPDKSGLPSDRFSAERTGGSVSTLTIQRTQQEDSAVYLCASSSRRTGLKMNTGELFFGEGSRLTVL.